Listed below are T cell receptor beta chains from one sample, sequenced in a study of cytomegalovirus exposure and HLA in healthy donors. The data were produced by immunoSEQ multiplex PCR, yet TCRdb's version contains in-frame clones alone and is incomplete. This repertoire shows 50,000 or so clones, roughly 94% found once; its top ten account for approximately 2.3%. Sequenced: PBMCs. The receptors shown here come from a man aged 18 to 30 in good health and CMV-seronegative. Each CDR3 is given with its conserved first and last residue. D genes are given only for firm matches. For some rows the clone size is stated as once, few or many, or as a class when expanded; others skip it.

J gene | V gene | D gene | clone size | CDR3 DNA | CDR3 protein
TRBJ2-7 | TRBV10-3 | NA | NA | TGTGCCATAAACCCCGGGGCGGGAGAGCAGTACTTC | CAINPGAGEQYF
TRBJ2-3 | TRBV29-1 | TRBD2 | NA | TGCAGCGTTGTGGGGACTAGCGGTTTAGGGGCGTTT | CSVVGTSGLGAF
TRBJ1-1 | TRBV30 | NA | NA | TGTGCCTGGAGTACTCAGGGAAACACTGAAGCTTTCTTT | CAWSTQGNTEAFF
TRBJ1-2 | TRBV10-3 | NA | once | TGTGCCATCAGTGACATGAGAGGAGACTATGGCTACACCTTC | CAISDMRGDYGYTF
TRBJ2-5 | TRBV27 | NA | NA | TGTGCCAGCAGTTCGCTAGGACAAGAGACCCAGTACTTC | CASSSLGQETQYF
TRBJ2-7 | TRBV6-5 | TRBD2 | NA | TGTGCCAGCAGTGGGGCGGGAGTCTACGAGCAGTACTTC | CASSGAGVYEQYF
TRBJ1-5 | TRBV30 | NA | NA | TGTGCCTGGAGTTCCGGGGTTAATAGCAATCAGCCCCAGCATTTT | CAWSSGVNSNQPQHF
TRBJ1-2 | TRBV11-2 | TRBD1 | once | TGTGCCAGCAGCAAGGACAGGGCCTATGGCTACACCTTC | CASSKDRAYGYTF
TRBJ1-1 | TRBV5-4 | TRBD1 | once | TGTGCCAGCAGCTTGGAAGGGGGCTCGGAGACTGAAGCTTTCTTT | CASSLEGGSETEAFF
TRBJ1-1 | TRBV5-1 | NA | NA | TGCGCCAGCAGCTTGGATCCCTGGAACACTGAAGCTTTCTTT | CASSLDPWNTEAFF
TRBJ1-3 | TRBV27 | TRBD1 | NA | TGTGCCAGCAGTCCGACAGGGGGCGGTGGCGGAAACACCATATATTTT | CASSPTGGGGGNTIYF
TRBJ2-3 | TRBV27 | NA | NA | TGTGCCAGCAGTTTCGTGGGGGCCAGCACAGATACGCAGTATTTT | CASSFVGASTDTQYF
TRBJ2-7 | TRBV6-1 | NA | NA | TGTGCCAGCAGTGGGACAGAAATCTACTACGAGCAGTACTTC | CASSGTEIYYEQYF
TRBJ2-3 | TRBV5-1 | TRBD1 | NA | TGCGCCAGCAGCGCCGGACAGGGGGGTACAGATACGCAGTATTTT | CASSAGQGGTDTQYF
TRBJ1-2 | TRBV6-5 | NA | NA | TGTGCCAGCAGAGACTCCGGAGACGCCGGCTATGGCTACACCTTC | CASRDSGDAGYGYTF
TRBJ2-7 | TRBV6-1 | NA | NA | TGTGCCAGCAGTGAAGAGGCAGGGCAGTTACACGAGCAGTACTTC | CASSEEAGQLHEQYF
TRBJ1-2 | TRBV7-2 | TRBD1 | NA | TGTGCCAGCAGCCCCCAACACCGACAGGGGGAGGGAGGCTACACCTTC | CASSPQHRQGEGGYTF
TRBJ2-3 | TRBV29-1 | TRBD2 | NA | TGCAGCGTTGAGACTAGCGGGAGAATAGATACGCAGTATTTT | CSVETSGRIDTQYF
TRBJ2-1 | TRBV5-1 | TRBD2 | NA | TGCGCCAGCAGCTTGTCTAGCGGGATTGTGGGTGAGCAGTTCTTC | CASSLSSGIVGEQFF
TRBJ1-5 | TRBV7-8 | TRBD1 | NA | TGTGCCAGCAGCCCCGGGACAGGGACCAATCAGCCCCAGCATTTT | CASSPGTGTNQPQHF
TRBJ2-6 | TRBV5-8 | TRBD1 | NA | TGTGCCAGCAGCTTGTCGAATTCCGGACAGGGAGCGTCCGGGGCCAACGTCCTGACTTTC | CASSLSNSGQGASGANVLTF
TRBJ1-1 | TRBV6-6 | TRBD1 | NA | TGTGCCAGCAGCCAGGGACAGAAGGCCACTGAAGCTTTCTTT | CASSQGQKATEAFF
TRBJ1-1 | TRBV10-3 | NA | NA | TGTGCCATCAGTGAAAGAGATGAAGCTTTCTTT | CAISERDEAFF
TRBJ1-2 | TRBV28 | TRBD1 | NA | TGTGCCAGCAGTTTTGGGACAGCCTATGGCTACACCTTC | CASSFGTAYGYTF
TRBJ2-7 | TRBV6-5 | TRBD2 | NA | TGTGCCAGCAGCCGGGAGGTCTCCTACGAGCAGTACTTC | CASSREVSYEQYF
TRBJ2-1 | TRBV9 | TRBD2 | NA | TGTGCCAGCAGCGCGGGGGGGACCATTCTGAATGAGCAGTTCTTC | CASSAGGTILNEQFF
TRBJ2-1 | TRBV19 | NA | NA | TGTGCCAGTAGTTTTATAGCCGATGAGCAGTTCTTC | CASSFIADEQFF
TRBJ1-4 | TRBV2 | TRBD1 | once | TGTGCCAGCAGATTCAGGACAGGGGGAAGTGAAAAACTGTTTTTT | CASRFRTGGSEKLFF
TRBJ1-1 | TRBV5-1 | NA | NA | TGCGCCAGCAGCTTGGCGCAGGGGAGAGCTTTCTTT | CASSLAQGRAFF
TRBJ1-3 | TRBV11-2 | NA | once | TGTGCCAGCAGCATGACAGGCTCTGGAAACACCATATATTTT | CASSMTGSGNTIYF
TRBJ2-1 | TRBV18 | NA | NA | TGTGCCAGCTCACACAGCTACAATGAGCAGTTCTTC | CASSHSYNEQFF
TRBJ2-1 | TRBV11-2 | NA | NA | TGTGCCAGCAGCCATTATACCAAGCTAGCCTACAAATCACAAGGGGAGCAGTTCTTC | CASSHYTKLAYKSQGEQFF
TRBJ2-3 | TRBV9 | NA | NA | TGTGCCAGCAGCGTAGATTGGGCTAGCGACACAGATACGCAGTATTTT | CASSVDWASDTDTQYF
TRBJ2-2 | TRBV7-2 | NA | NA | TGTGCCAGCAGCTTGGGCCAGGGAGGATGGGGCACCGGGGAGCTGTTTTTT | CASSLGQGGWGTGELFF
TRBJ1-1 | TRBV2 | NA | NA | TGTGCCAGCAGTGAGTACGGCGGGGGCACTGAAGCTTTCTTT | CASSEYGGGTEAFF
TRBJ2-2 | TRBV7-2 | TRBD1 | NA | TGTGCCAGCAGTGAGTCCGGGACAGCCAGGACCGGGGAGCTGTTTTTT | CASSESGTARTGELFF
TRBJ1-5 | TRBV7-2 | NA | NA | TGTGCCAGCAGCGGCGGGGGGGATCAGCCCCAGCATTTT | CASSGGGDQPQHF
TRBJ2-7 | TRBV19 | NA | NA | TGTGCCAGTAGTTTCACAGGAGTTACCTACGAGCAGTACTTC | CASSFTGVTYEQYF
TRBJ2-3 | TRBV11-3 | TRBD1 | NA | TGTGCCAGCAGCTCGACAGGGGACGGAGGGGAGGATACGCAGTATTTT | CASSSTGDGGEDTQYF
TRBJ2-2 | TRBV5-1 | NA | once | TGCGCCAGTGGAACCGGACTACAAAACACCGGGGAGCTGTTTTTT | CASGTGLQNTGELFF
TRBJ2-1 | TRBV30 | TRBD2 | NA | TGTGCCTGGAGTCCAGGGACTAGCGGGAGCAATGAGCAGTTCTTC | CAWSPGTSGSNEQFF